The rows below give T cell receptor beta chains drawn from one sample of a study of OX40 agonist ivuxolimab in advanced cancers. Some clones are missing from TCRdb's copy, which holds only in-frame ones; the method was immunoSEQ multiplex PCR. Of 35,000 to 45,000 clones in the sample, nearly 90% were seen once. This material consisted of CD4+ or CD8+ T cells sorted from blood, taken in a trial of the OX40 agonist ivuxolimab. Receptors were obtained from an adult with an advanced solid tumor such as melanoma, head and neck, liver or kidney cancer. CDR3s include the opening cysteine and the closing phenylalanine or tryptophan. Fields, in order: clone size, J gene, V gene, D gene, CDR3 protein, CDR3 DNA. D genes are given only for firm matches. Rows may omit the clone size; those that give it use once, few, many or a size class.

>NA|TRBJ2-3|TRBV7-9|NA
CASSSFSSSTDTQYF
TGTGCCAGCAGCTCCTTTTCATCTAGCACAGATACGCAGTATTTT
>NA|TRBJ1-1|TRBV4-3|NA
CASSHERTAAFF
TGCGCCAGCAGCCACGAGCGTACCGCAGCTTTCTTT
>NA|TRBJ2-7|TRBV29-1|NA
CSVETDLTYEQYF
TGCAGCGTTGAAACCGATTTGACTTACGAGCAGTACTTC
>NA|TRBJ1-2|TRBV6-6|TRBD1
CASSAGTAFYGYTF
TGTGCCAGCAGCGCCGGGACAGCTTTTTATGGCTACACCTTC
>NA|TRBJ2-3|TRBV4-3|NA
CASSPELTDTQYF
TGCGCCAGCTCCCCCGAACTTACAGATACGCAGTATTTT
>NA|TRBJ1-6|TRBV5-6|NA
CASSRGPPSREHNSPLHF
TGTGCCAGCAGCCGGGGACCCCCGTCAAGGGAGCATAATTCACCCCTCCACTTT
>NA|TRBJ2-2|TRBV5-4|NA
CASSPLDGLNTGELFF
TGTGCCAGCAGCCCGTTGGACGGACTGAACACCGGGGAGCTGTTTTTT
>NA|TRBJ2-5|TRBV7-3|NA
CASSSFGPGQETQYF
TGTGCCAGCAGTTCCTTCGGACCCGGACAAGAGACCCAGTACTTC
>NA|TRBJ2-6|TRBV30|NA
CAWTGENGANVLTF
TGTGCCTGGACAGGGGAGAATGGGGCCAACGTCCTGACTTTC
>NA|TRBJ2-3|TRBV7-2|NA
CASSLDTQYF
TGTGCCAGCAGCTTAGATACGCAGTATTTT
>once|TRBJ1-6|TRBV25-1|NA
CASSDPGANSPLHF
TGTGCCAGCAGTGACCCCGGGGCGAATTCACCCCTCCACTTT
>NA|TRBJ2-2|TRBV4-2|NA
CASSQEERSNTGELFF
TGTGCCAGCAGCCAGGAGGAGAGATCGAACACCGGGGAGCTGTTTTTT
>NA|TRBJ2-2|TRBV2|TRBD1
CASSSRGRTGELFF
TGTGCCAGCAGCTCCAGGGGGCGCACCGGGGAGCTGTTTTTT
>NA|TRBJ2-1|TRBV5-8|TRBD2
CASLERGDYNEQFF
TGTGCCAGCTTGGAGCGGGGGGACTACAATGAGCAGTTCTTC
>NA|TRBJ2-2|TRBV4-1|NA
CASSQDITPGATGELFF
TGCGCCAGCAGCCAAGACATAACCCCAGGGGCCACCGGGGAGCTGTTTTTT
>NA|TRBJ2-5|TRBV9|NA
CASSFSVGAGETQYF
TGTGCCAGCAGCTTTAGCGTGGGGGCGGGAGAGACCCAGTACTTC
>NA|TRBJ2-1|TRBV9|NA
CASSADNEQFF
TGTGCCAGCAGCGCTGACAATGAGCAGTTCTTC